A single sample is the source of the 7 T cell receptor beta chains below, sequenced in a study of T cells in Graves' hyperthyroidism and ophthalmopathy. TCR beta CDR3 regions were amplified from RNA transcripts. TCR CDR3 regions were first amplified by RT-PCR with HTBI primers. TCRdb reanalysed the multiplex PCR reads using MiXCR and keeps one entry per CDR3 protein. Of about 600,000 distinct CDR3 sequences listed, more than 15% are singletons. Sequencing was performed on blood. These receptors were obtained from a woman in her forties with Graves' ophthalmopathy.

This clonotype has a handful of counts. Being one base from a much bigger clone, this may be a read error. This chain joins TRBV27 and TRBJ2-6, with D possibly called TRBD1 or TRBD2 (6 bases each). This CDR3 comprises 16 residues. Germline V lookup: CDR1 MNHEY, CDR2 SMNVEV (reference sequence). Trimming took 1 base from V and 0 from J, leaving 7 bases between them. This CDR3 is CASSLWGASGANVLTF. The CDR3 DNA sequence: TGTGCCAGCAGTTTATGGGGGGCCTCTGGGGCCAACGTCCTGACTTTC.

The sample holds a few counts of this clonotype. The rearrangement uses TRBV28 and TRBJ1-5; 10 nucleotides line up with TRBD1. Germline CDR1 reads MDHEN; CDR2 reads SYDVKM. V gave up 3 bases and J gave up 1 base; unmatched junction bases: 9. The CDR3 has 18 residues. For the CDR3, the DNA is TGTGCCAGCAGTTTGACAGGGGGCACATATGTGAGCAATCAGCCCCAGCATTTT. It codes for CASSLTGGTYVSNQPQHF.

The rearrangement links TRBV29-1 to TRBJ2-5; TRBD1 matches at 8 bases. The CDR3 has 12 amino acids. Germline trimming cut 6 bases from V and 5 bases from J; bases unmatched to any gene: 5. Per germline, CDR1 SQVTM and CDR2 ANQGSEA. The CDR3 loop reads CSVRRGQETQYF. CDR3 DNA sequence: TGCAGCGTCCGCAGGGGGCAGGAGACCCAGTACTTC.

This clonotype showed up just a few times. The V gene is TRBV5-1, the J gene TRBJ2-3; 8 bases are a match to TRBD2. The CDR3 spans 15 residues. Germline V gene lookup returns CDR1 SGHRS and CDR2 YFSETQ. V shed 4 bases and J 6 bases; nucleotides not matched to a gene: 10. CDR3 loop: CASSPFGGGTDTQYF. The CDR3 bases are TGCGCCAGCAGCCCGTTTGGCGGGGGGACTGATACGCAGTATTTT.

The chain joins TRBV19 to TRBJ2-1; 10 bases line up with TRBD1. Germline assignment: CDR1 LNHDA and CDR2 SQIVND (reference sequence). J gave up 0 bases and V 4 bases, and 12 bases lay outside the gene matches. The CDR3 is made up of 19 amino acids. The CDR3 spells CASSTNRDRGFRSYNEQFF. CDR3 in DNA: TGTGCCAGTAGTACGAATCGGGACAGGGGATTCCGCTCCTACAATGAGCAGTTCTTC.

The gene calls are TRBV28 and TRBJ2-5; TRBD2 aligns across 14 bases. Germline V gene sequence: CDR1 MDHEN, CDR2 SYDVKM. Germline trimming cut 3 bases from V and 0 bases from J; bases unmatched to any gene: 9. CDR3 length equals 19 residues. CDR3 protein: CASSFSIRLAGGYQETQYF. The CDR3 DNA is TGTGCCAGCAGTTTCTCCATACGACTAGCGGGAGGGTACCAAGAGACCCAGTACTTC.

This clonotype was counted between two and nine times. This chain joins TRBV20-1 and TRBJ2-7, with unresolved D. The CDR3 loop spans 13 amino acids. Germline loops: CDR1 DFQATT, CDR2 SNEGSKA (reference sequence). V shed 7 bases and J shed 6 bases, with 19 bases lying between them. In nucleotides, the CDR3 is TGCAGTGGGTCCGCTTCTCGTACTGGCGAGCAGTACTTC. This codes for CSGSASRTGEQYF.